The clone carrying this TCR beta chain showed up many times. Its antigen is undetermined. The sorted-subset replicate PCRs were given 200 ng DNA, which is about 30,000 T cell genomes. The assay was immunoSEQ multiplex PCR, and TCRdb's table has in-frame clones only and misses some. Of approximately 1,000,000 clones listed, approximately 80% were seen once; the top ten hold more than 0.45%. V was clipped by 3 bases and J by 6 bases, with 11 bases between them. The CDR3 consists of 14 residues. Germline CDR1 is MDHEN and CDR2 is SYDVKM. These data are taken from a study of shared clonotypes between healthy human individuals. Study-level points and caveats: Against clonotypes common to all four donors, non-shared ones had lower generation probabilities. Blood was the sole source, and tissue repertoires probably differ.

The receptor was derived from a man in his late teens or twenties in good health. Some clones in this sample may be carry-over from other donors' samples. The gene calls are TRBV28 and TRBJ1-4; possibly TRBD1 for D (6 bases). The sequencing input was memory CD4+ T cells from PBMCs. This sample's subset: CD45RA-negative fraction. CDR3 loop: CASSFYRVDEKLFF. The CDR3 DNA sequence: TGTGCCAGCAGTTTTTACAGGGTAGATGAAAAACTGTTTTTT.